A single sample gave rise to the 27 T cell receptor beta chains below, sequenced in a study of T-cell reconstitution after alpha-beta-depleted transplantation in children. Unique molecular identifiers were incorporated into the prepared TCRbeta library. TCRdb recomputed calls from the PCR reads with MiXCR, one row per CDR3 protein. The sample has approximately 500,000 distinct CDR3 sequences, about 10% seen once. The input for sequencing was PBMCs, taken before TCRalphabeta/CD19-depleted stem cell transplant. Receptor source: a child aged 2-15 years with inherited bone marrow failure, due to receive a stem cell transplant.

This clonotype was detected only a few times. CDR3 region: CASSSSGSGGFQETQYF. The DNA of the CDR3 is TGTGCCAGCAGCTCTTCCGGGTCGGGGGGCTTCCAAGAGACCCAGTACTTC. V gene TRBV7-2 combines with J gene TRBJ2-5, with D perhaps TRBD2 (7 bases). CDR3 length: 17 amino acids. Trimming left V 4 bases short and J 1 base short, with 19 bases between. Germline values: CDR1 SGHTA, CDR2 FQGNSA.

This chain connects TRBV19 to TRBJ1-1; D is unresolved. Deletions cut 0 bases from V and 1 base from J, with 6 bases between. The CDR3 has 14 residues. The germline V gene encodes CDR1 LNHDA and CDR2 SQIVND (reference sequence). CDR3 sequence reads: CASSIDGENTEAFF. The CDR3 region has the DNA TGTGCCAGTAGTATAGATGGTGAGAACACTGAAGCTTTCTTT.

This clonotype has at least ten counts. The V and J genes are TRBV28 and TRBJ2-5; tentatively, D is TRBD1 (9 bases). This CDR3 region has 17 residues. V was shortened by 6 bases and J by 5 bases, with 25 bases between the two germline ends. Per germline, CDR1 MDHEN and CDR2 SYDVKM. The CDR3 region is CASSGGDRVGRIETQYF. For the CDR3, the DNA is TGTGCCAGCAGCGGGGGGGACAGGGTAGGACGTATCGAGACCCAGTACTTC.

This clonotype was picked up many times. The chain has TRBV19 and TRBJ1-1; D gene unclear. Germline V gene sequence: CDR1 LNHDA, CDR2 SQIVND (reference sequence). This CDR3 contains 9 residues. Trimming cost V 7 bases and J 11 bases, with 8 bases left between them. CDR3 residues: CASTSLAFF. The CDR3 region has the DNA TGTGCCAGTACATCATTGGCTTTCTTT.

This clonotype has ten or more counts. The J gene is TRBJ2-7, the V gene TRBV5-1; D perhaps matches TRBD1 (6 bases). Germline CDR1 SGHRS, CDR2 YFSETQ. V was pared by 3 bases and J by 2 bases, with 12 bases between. The CDR3 is 14 amino acids. The CDR3 DNA reads TGCGCCAGCAGCTCTCGGACAGATACCTACGAGCAGTACTTC. Its protein product is CASSSRTDTYEQYF. The full variable domain, completed using reference TRBV5-1 and TRBJ2-7, is KAGVTQTPRYLIKTRGQQVTLSCSPISGHRSVSWYQQTPGQGLQFLFEYFSETQRNKGNFPGRFSGRQFSNSRSEMNVSTLELGDSALYLCASSSRTDTYEQYFGPGTRLTVT.

This clonotype was counted many times. The chain combines TRBV12-3 or TRBV12-4 with TRBJ1-4, with D possibly being TRBD1 (6 bases). The CDR3 is 14 residues long. Between the trimmed V and J ends, which lost 1 base and 10 bases, there was a span of 13 bases. The CDR3 protein is CASSLVSTGGKLFF. The CDR3 DNA follows: TGTGCCAGCAGTTTAGTGTCGACAGGCGGAAAACTGTTTTTT.

In its sample, this clonotype was seen many times. The chain couples TRBV20-1 to TRBJ1-4; D might be TRBD1 (6 bases). V was trimmed by 4 bases and J by 2 bases, leaving 11 bases between them. The CDR3 runs 14 residues. CDR1 is DFQATT and CDR2 is SNEGSKA in the germline V gene (reference sequence). CDR3 bases: TGCAGTGCTATTCAGGGGTACACTAATGAAAAACTGTTTTTT. Translating gives CSAIQGYTNEKLFF.

This clonotype was found many times. The chain joins TRBV29-1 to TRBJ1-1; 7 bases agree with TRBD1. The CDR3 runs to 13 residues. V was pared by 6 bases and J by 1 base, with 5 bases of the junction left unmatched. Germline CDR1 and CDR2: SQVTM and ANQGSEA. DNA for the CDR3: TGCAGCGTCAGGGGACAGTGGAACACTGAAGCTTTCTTT. It encodes CSVRGQWNTEAFF.

The sample holds many counts of this clonotype. The chain couples TRBV11-2 to TRBJ2-2; D gene uncertain. The CDR3 totals 12 residues. Germline CDR1 SGHAT, CDR2 FQNNGV. V was pared by 6 bases and J by 4 bases, with 6 bases between. The CDR3 nucleotides read TGTGCCAGCAGGTCGGGCACCGGGGAGCTGTTTTTT. Amino acid sequence: CASRSGTGELFF. Full variable domain (missing parts from reference TRBV11-2 and TRBJ2-2): EAGVAQSPRYKIIEKRQSVAFWCNPISGHATLYWYQQILGQGPKLLIQFQNNGVVDDSQLPKDRFSAERLKGVDSTLKIQPAKLEDSAVYLCASRSGTGELFFGEGSRLTVL.

The V call is TRBV6-1, the J call TRBJ2-7, with a tentative D call TRBD2 (6 bases). Trimming removed 1 base from V and 9 bases from J, with 28 bases in between. There are 18 residues in the CDR3. CDR1 and CDR2 from the germline V gene are MNHNS and SASEGT. The CDR3 loop reads CASSEVAGLVRTSVRQYF. The CDR3 nucleotides read TGTGCCAGCAGTGAAGTTGCGGGGCTGGTCCGGACCTCTGTTCGGCAGTACTTC.

This clonotype was picked up many times. This chain uses TRBV29-1 with TRBJ1-1, with D possibly TRBD1 on 6 matching bases. The germline V gene encodes CDR1 SQVTM and CDR2 ANQGSEA. The germline V and J ends were trimmed by 7 bases and 0 bases, with 21 bases remaining between them. The CDR3 has 16 residues. CDR3 amino acids: CSARRGSGDMNTEAFF. In DNA form, the CDR3 reads TGCAGCGCCCGGAGGGGTTCAGGGGATATGAACACTGAAGCTTTCTTT.

This clonotype was seen at least ten times. The chain recombines TRBV12-3 or TRBV12-4 with TRBJ2-3; D is unclear. The CDR3 loop spans 11 amino acids. V gave up 6 bases and J gave up 5 bases, with 6 bases separating them. Here the CDR3 DNA reads TGTGCCAGCAGACGAGGAGATACGCAGTATTTT. It translates to CASRRGDTQYF.

This clonotype has a count of ten or more. The genes are TRBV28 and TRBJ2-1, with TRBD2 matching 9 bases. The CDR3 totals 18 residues. Germline V gene data show CDR1 as MDHEN and CDR2 as SYDVKM. The V segment lost 6 bases and the J segment 2 bases; nucleotides outside the gene matches: 14. CDR3 loop: CASSRGVAGARAYNEQFF. CDR3 sequence (DNA): TGTGCCAGCAGCCGGGGGGTAGCGGGAGCTCGGGCCTACAATGAGCAGTTCTTC.

The chain joins TRBV29-1 to TRBJ2-1, with 10 bases aligning to TRBD2. V lost 7 bases to trimming and J lost 11 bases; unmatched junction nucleotides: 14. The germline V gene has CDR1 SQVTM and CDR2 ANQGSEA. The CDR3 covers 14 residues. This CDR3 reads CSGTSGQEGNKQFF. The CDR3 region has the DNA TGCAGCGGGACTAGCGGCCAAGAGGGGAATAAGCAGTTCTTC.

This clonotype was counted many times. The rearrangement joins TRBV7-8 to TRBJ2-7; 8 nucleotides agree with TRBD2. This CDR3 region has 15 residues. Germline-derived CDR1 and CDR2 are SGHVS and FQNEAQ. Trimming took 5 bases from V and 2 from J; bases not matched to a gene: 8. The CDR3 region has the DNA TGTGCCAGCAGCCCGAGGAGACTAGCGACCTACGAGCAGTACTTC. Protein sequence: CASSPRRLATYEQYF.

In its sample, this clonotype was seen many times. The chain joins TRBV4-3 to TRBJ2-7, with TRBD2 matching over 13 bases. This CDR3 is built from 16 residues. Germline V CDR1 and CDR2: LGHNA, YSLEER. V shed 4 bases and J 0 bases; nucleotides not matched to a gene: 3. The CDR3 loop reads CASSRGLAGVSYEQYF. DNA for the CDR3: TGCGCCAGCAGCCGCGGACTAGCGGGGGTCTCCTACGAGCAGTACTTC.

The sample holds many counts of this clonotype. The genes are TRBV28 and TRBJ2-1; 9 bases line up with TRBD1. The CDR3 consists of 16 residues. CDR1 and CDR2 (germline): MDHEN, SYDVKM. V was clipped by 3 bases and J by 6 bases; unmatched bases: 9. The CDR3 spells CASSLVWGQGINEQFF. The CDR3 nucleotides read TGTGCCAGCAGTTTGGTTTGGGGACAGGGTATCAATGAGCAGTTCTTC. Full variable domain (missing parts from reference TRBV28 and TRBJ2-1): DVKVTQSSRYLVKRTGEKVFLECVQDMDHENMFWYRQDPGLGLRLIYFSYDVKMKEKGDIPEGYSVSREKKERFSLILESASTNQTSMYLCASSLVWGQGINEQFFGPGTRLTVL.

This clonotype was counted at least ten times. The V call is TRBV20-1, the J call TRBJ2-7; D remains unclear. The V end was cut by 3 bases, the J end by 6 bases, with 6 bases between. The CDR3 has 10 residues. In germline, CDR1 is DFQATT, CDR2 SNEGSKA (reference sequence). The chain's CDR3 is CSASTGEQYF. CDR3 DNA sequence: TGCAGTGCTAGCACGGGCGAGCAGTACTTC.

In this sample, this clonotype turned up many times. The chain uses TRBV12-3 or TRBV12-4 and TRBJ1-5, with D tentatively TRBD1 (6 bases). This CDR3 spans 16 amino acids. V lost 3 bases and J lost 0, with 12 bases in between. The CDR3 region is CASSFQGGYSNQPQHF. CDR3 DNA: TGTGCCAGCAGTTTCCAAGGGGGTTATAGCAATCAGCCCCAGCATTTT.

This clonotype has a handful of counts. The V gene is TRBV19, the J gene TRBJ2-7, with TRBD1 as a possible D gene (5 bases). Germline CDR1 and CDR2: LNHDA and SQIVND (reference sequence). This CDR3 is 11 amino acids long. Trimming took 8 bases from V and 1 from J, leaving 6 bases between them. CDR3: CASQGSYEQYF. The CDR3, as DNA: TGTGCCAGTCAGGGATCCTACGAGCAGTACTTC.

This clonotype turned up a few times. The chain combines TRBV10-3 with TRBJ1-2; unclear D gene. The V end lost 3 bases, the J end lost 4 bases, and 12 bases lay between the germline ends. The length of the CDR3 is 14 residues. Germline CDR1 reads ENHRY; CDR2 reads SYGVKD. The CDR3 loop reads CAISEGPGLYGYTF. As DNA, the CDR3 is TGTGCCATCAGTGAAGGGCCAGGCCTCTATGGCTACACCTTC.

The table lists this clonotype with many counts. The chain couples TRBV15 to TRBJ2-6, with D tentatively TRBD1 or TRBD2 (5 bases each). The CDR3 has 14 amino acids. V gave up 0 bases and J gave up 12 bases, with 12 bases separating them. Germline V gene sequence: CDR1 LNHNV, CDR2 YYDKDF (reference sequence). The CDR3 DNA sequence: TGTGCCACCAGCAGAGATGAGGGGCCCAGCGTCCTGACTTTC. Translated: CATSRDEGPSVLTF.

This clonotype was counted many times. J is TRBJ2-7 and V is TRBV7-2; the match to TRBD2 covers 8 bases. The CDR3 has 15 amino acids. Unmatched junction bases numbered 3, after V lost 2 bases and J lost 0 bases. Germline loops: CDR1 SGHTA, CDR2 FQGNSA. The CDR3 spells CASSLRSGSSYEQYF. The CDR3, as DNA: TGTGCCAGCAGCTTAAGAAGCGGGAGCTCCTACGAGCAGTACTTC. Drawing the rest from reference TRBV7-2 and TRBJ2-7, the complete variable domain is GAGVSQSPSNKVTEKGKDVELRCDPISGHTALYWYRQSLGQGLEFLIYFQGNSAPDKSGLPSDRFSAERTGGSVSTLTIQRTQQEDSAVYLCASSLRSGSSYEQYFGPGTRLTVT.

In its sample, this clonotype was seen many times. V gene TRBV3-1 combines with J gene TRBJ2-1; 11 bases align to TRBD2. Looked up from germline, CDR1 is LGHDT and CDR2 is YNNKEL (reference sequence). Trimming cost V 0 bases and J 9 bases; bases outside gene matches: 1. CDR3 length equals 14 residues. The CDR3 loop reads CASSQDGTSGEQFF. DNA for the CDR3: TGTGCCAGCAGCCAAGATGGGACTAGCGGTGAGCAGTTCTTC.

This clonotype was recorded a few times. The CDR3: CASSLWARRGTGDTGELFF. CDR3 bases: TGTGCCAGCAGCTTATGGGCTAGACGGGGCACTGGGGACACCGGGGAGCTGTTTTTT. The rearrangement joins TRBV7-8 to TRBJ2-2; perhaps D is TRBD1 or TRBD2 (5 bases each). V lost 2 bases to trimming and J lost 3 bases, with 22 bases between them. The germline gives CDR1 SGHVS, CDR2 FQNEAQ. The CDR3 is 19 amino acids.

This clonotype was seen more than once but under ten times. The chain links TRBV10-3 to TRBJ2-1; D possibly corresponds to TRBD2 (5 bases). V dropped 7 bases and J dropped 2 bases, with 9 bases sitting between them. CDR1 is ENHRY, CDR2 SYGVKD, per germline. The CDR3 sequence is 13 residues long. The CDR3 here is CAINDGAYNEQFF. CDR3 in DNA: TGTGCCATCAATGACGGGGCCTACAATGAGCAGTTCTTC.

This clonotype was seen at least ten times. CDR3 region: CAAGLAGGPGEQFF. In DNA form, the CDR3 reads TGTGCCGCGGGACTAGCGGGAGGGCCGGGTGAGCAGTTCTTC. This chain connects TRBV10-3 to TRBJ2-1; 16 bases are shared with TRBD2. The junction had 7 bases not matched to a gene; V was cut back by 11 bases and J by 9 bases. The V gene's germline CDR1 is ENHRY and CDR2 SYGVKD. This CDR3 is 14 amino acids long.